The 30 T cell receptor beta chains below all came from one sample that was sequenced in a study of neurological immune-mediated disorders. Each CDR3 protein is one row after TCRdb ran MiXCR on the 5' RACE reads. Here the sample spans fewer than 25,000 distinct CDR3 sequences, about 10% being singletons. Sequencing was performed on PBMCs. The receptors were sampled from a woman aged 55-70 years with HTLV-1-associated myelopathy (HAM/TSP).

This clonotype showed up many times. V is TRBV20-1 and J is TRBJ2-3; 8 bases map to TRBD1. This CDR3 spans 15 amino acids. CDR1 and CDR2 (germline): DFQATT, SNEGSKA (reference sequence). The ends lost 3 bases at V and 4 bases at J; junction bases unmatched: 9. The CDR3 bases are TGCAGTGCTAGCCGCCCGACAGGGGAGGCAGATACGCAGTATTTT. Its translation: CSASRPTGEADTQYF.

This clonotype appeared many times. The chain joins TRBV7-2 to TRBJ2-3, with 10 bases identical to TRBD2. CDR3 length equals 14 residues. Trimming took 9 bases from V and 1 from J; bases not matched to a gene: 4. Germline V CDR1 and CDR2: SGHTA, FQGNSA. The CDR3 sequence is CASKLAGRTDTQYF. CDR3 DNA sequence: TGTGCCAGTAAACTAGCGGGACGCACAGATACGCAGTATTTT.

This clonotype was recorded at least ten times. The V call is TRBV12-3 or TRBV12-4, the J call TRBJ1-6; the D gene is possibly TRBD1 (5 bases). V lost 7 bases and J 10 bases, leaving 17 bases between the germline ends. The CDR3 sequence is 14 residues long. CDR3 coding DNA: TGTGCCAGCACCTATGGACAAATCGGCTCACCCCTCCACTTT. Translating gives CASTYGQIGSPLHF.

By sample fraction, this clonotype is medium-sized. This chain joins TRBV5-1 and TRBJ2-3; possible D gene TRBD1, 6 bases. V lost 3 bases and J 2 bases, leaving 16 bases between the germline ends. In germline, CDR1 is SGHRS, CDR2 YFSETQ. The CDR3 contains 16 residues. The CDR3 here is CASSSSGDPHTDTQYF. The CDR3 bases are TGCGCCAGCAGCTCCTCAGGGGACCCACACACAGATACGCAGTATTTT.

This clonotype appeared many times. This sequence joins TRBV5-1 and TRBJ1-6; D may be TRBD1 (5 bases). Per germline, CDR1 SGHRS and CDR2 YFSETQ. The CDR3 extends over 15 amino acids. V dropped 0 bases and J dropped 7 bases, with 11 bases sitting between them. Here the CDR3 DNA reads TGCGCCAGCAGCTTGGACGACAGTGGGAATTCACCCCTCCACTTT. Translation: CASSLDDSGNSPLHF. The full variable domain, in which reference TRBV5-1 and TRBJ1-6 provide the parts outside the CDR3, is KAGVTQTPRYLIKTRGQQVTLSCSPISGHRSVSWYQQTPGQGLQFLFEYFSETQRNKGNFPGRFSGRQFSNSRSEMNVSTLELGDSALYLCASSLDDSGNSPLHFGNGTRLTVT.

This clonotype has ten or more counts. The chain has TRBV20-1 and TRBJ2-7, with 9 bases identical to TRBD2. Germline CDR1 and CDR2: DFQATT and SNEGSKA (reference sequence). V was pared by 6 bases and J by 3 bases, with 12 bases of the junction left unmatched. The CDR3 is made up of 15 amino acids. The CDR3 loop reads CSASAFAGGFYEQYF. CDR3 DNA sequence: TGCAGTGCCAGTGCCTTTGCGGGGGGGTTCTACGAGCAGTACTTC.

This clonotype came up many times. V gene TRBV20-1 combines with J gene TRBJ2-7; TRBD2 aligns across 9 bases. Germline V gene lookup returns CDR1 DFQATT and CDR2 SNEGSKA (reference sequence). The J segment lost 1 base and the V segment lost 2 bases, leaving 15 bases of the junction unmatched. This CDR3 is 18 amino acids long. In nucleotides, the CDR3 is TGCAGTGCTAGATCAGTATCGGCGGGGGGGCTTGGGTCCTACGAGCAGTACTTC. It yields the protein CSARSVSAGGLGSYEQYF.

This clonotype was seen repeatedly, ten times or more. The chain has TRBV20-1 and TRBJ1-2; no clear D. The germline gives CDR1 DFQATT, CDR2 SNEGSKA (reference sequence). The CDR3 has 11 residues. V was cut by 6 bases and J by 3 bases, with 8 bases left in between. The CDR3 here is CSAPDYYGYTF. CDR3 sequence (DNA): TGCAGTGCCCCTGATTACTATGGCTACACCTTC.

This clonotype was observed many times. The chain uses TRBV3-1 and TRBJ1-1, with 7 bases lining up with TRBD1. Trimming cost V 5 bases and J 1 base; bases outside gene matches: 4. The CDR3 totals 14 residues. From germline, CDR1 is LGHDT and CDR2 YNNKEL (reference sequence). The CDR3 sequence: CASSDQGGNTEAFF. DNA for the CDR3: TGTGCCAGCAGCGACCAGGGGGGGAACACTGAAGCTTTCTTT.

This clonotype has at least ten counts. The rearrangement links TRBV20-1 to TRBJ2-1; D not resolved. Trimming removed 3 bases at V and 5 bases at J, with 8 bases between. The germline V gene has CDR1 DFQATT and CDR2 SNEGSKA (reference sequence). The CDR3 contains 12 residues. The CDR3 protein is CSASEQDNEQFF. CDR3 sequence (DNA): TGCAGTGCTAGTGAGCAGGACAATGAGCAGTTCTTC.

This clonotype was seen many times. The chain employs TRBV13 and TRBJ2-7; D gene unclear. Per germline, CDR1 PRHDT and CDR2 FYEKMQ (reference sequence). This CDR3 contains 13 residues. V dropped 1 base and J dropped 9 bases, with 13 bases sitting between them. CDR3 in DNA: TGTGCCAGCAGCTTAGCACCCGAGTCCGGGCAGTACTTC. Amino acids: CASSLAPESGQYF.

This clonotype was recorded at least ten times. V and J are TRBV20-1 and TRBJ2-7; D might be TRBD2 (5 bases). Germline CDR1 and CDR2: DFQATT and SNEGSKA (reference sequence). The CDR3 runs 14 residues. Trimming shortened V by 0 bases and J by 6 bases, and 15 bases separated the two germline ends. Written as DNA, the CDR3 is TGCAGTGCTAGAGATCCAGACTACCGCGGCGAGCAGTACTTC. As protein: CSARDPDYRGEQYF.

This clonotype was picked up many times. The V gene is TRBV29-1, the J gene TRBJ1-1; 9 bases fit TRBD1. After removal of 5 bases from V and 3 bases from J, the junction contained 7 bases not matched to a gene. This CDR3 spans 14 amino acids. In germline, CDR1 is SQVTM, CDR2 ANQGSEA. CDR3 region: CSVSQGAVDTEAFF. The CDR3 nucleotides are TGCAGCGTTTCACAGGGGGCTGTGGACACTGAAGCTTTCTTT.

This clonotype is deemed medium-sized (0.01 to 0.1%). V is TRBV27 and J is TRBJ1-2; TRBD1 might be the D (5 bases). CDR3 length: 14 residues. The V gene lost 0 bases and the J gene lost 5 bases, with 10 bases spanning the gap. CDR1 and CDR2 (germline): MNHEY, SMNVEV (reference sequence). The CDR3 loop is CASSLSGQRYGYTF. CDR3 DNA: TGTGCCAGCAGTTTATCGGGGCAGAGATATGGCTACACCTTC.

This clonotype was detected ten times or more. The rearrangement uses TRBV20-1 and TRBJ2-7, with 11 positions matching TRBD2. The germline V gene encodes CDR1 DFQATT and CDR2 SNEGSKA (reference sequence). Unmatched junction bases numbered 1, after V lost 2 bases and J lost 7 bases. This CDR3 spans 12 amino acids. DNA for the CDR3: TGCAGTGCTAGACCTAGCGGGGGGGAGCAGTACTTC. Residues: CSARPSGGEQYF.

This clonotype has at least ten counts. This sequence joins TRBV29-1 and TRBJ2-2; D may be TRBD1 or TRBD2 (5 bases each). Looked up from germline, CDR1 is SQVTM and CDR2 is ANQGSEA. V was pared by 1 base and J by 2 bases, with 26 bases between. The CDR3 sequence is 20 residues long. The DNA of the CDR3 is TGCAGCGTTGAAGGCGGGTTAGGGGACCGTGGGGAAGATAACACCGGGGAGCTGTTTTTT. Protein product: CSVEGGLGDRGEDNTGELFF.

This clonotype was recorded at least ten times. The rearrangement joins TRBV20-1 to TRBJ2-1, with 8 bases lining up with TRBD1. Trimming cost V 2 bases and J 6 bases; bases outside gene matches: 6. This CDR3 comprises 14 residues. The germline gives CDR1 DFQATT, CDR2 SNEGSKA (reference sequence). CDR3 region: CSARPLGTGNEQFF. Here the CDR3 DNA reads TGCAGTGCTAGACCTTTAGGGACAGGCAATGAGCAGTTCTTC.

The table lists this clonotype with many counts. The rearrangement links TRBV2 to TRBJ1-2, with 11 bases fitting TRBD1. CDR1 SNHLY and CDR2 FYNNEI come from the germline V gene. The trim removed 4 bases at V and 4 bases at J, leaving 8 bases unmatched. CDR3 length: 16 amino acids. CDR3 sequence reads: CASSVSRTGGSYGYTF. The DNA of the CDR3 is TGTGCCAGCAGTGTGAGTCGGACAGGGGGCAGCTATGGCTACACCTTC.

Ten or more counts support this clonotype. The chain employs TRBV20-1 and TRBJ2-5; D is ambiguous. V was trimmed by 3 bases and J by 1 base, leaving 6 bases between them. Per the germline V gene, CDR1 is DFQATT and CDR2 is SNEGSKA (reference sequence). The CDR3 runs 12 residues. CDR3 region: CSASPSQETQYF. In DNA, the CDR3 is TGCAGTGCTAGTCCCAGCCAAGAGACCCAGTACTTC.

This clonotype was observed many times. The rearrangement joins TRBV5-1 to TRBJ2-1, with 9 nucleotides matching TRBD1. This CDR3 comprises 16 residues. The germline gives CDR1 SGHRS, CDR2 YFSETQ. Trimming took 5 bases from V and 8 from J; bases not matched to a gene: 14. CDR3: CASREQQGANGDEQFF. The DNA for the CDR3 is TGCGCCAGCAGAGAGCAACAGGGGGCCAACGGGGATGAGCAGTTCTTC.

Ten or more counts support this clonotype. The chain joins TRBV5-1 to TRBJ2-5; 9 bases align to TRBD2. This CDR3 has 18 amino acids. The germline CDR1 and CDR2 sequences are SGHRS and YFSETQ. V dropped 5 bases and J dropped 1; count of bases not matched to a gene: 15. The CDR3 DNA sequence: TGCGCCAGCAGGAAGCGGGGGGCTCTACTCTGGGGCCAAGAGACCCAGTACTTC. Its protein is CASRKRGALLWGQETQYF.

This clonotype was recorded a few times. The chain is built from TRBV24-1 and TRBJ1-1; TRBD1 is a possible D gene (5 bases). The CDR3 has 15 amino acids. Trimming took off 7 bases at V and 2 bases at J, with 16 bases between the two ends. The germline gives CDR1 KGHDR, CDR2 SFDVKD. CDR3 sequence (DNA): TGTGCCACCAGCCCCTCGGACACAACCAACACTGAAGCTTTCTTT. It codes for CATSPSDTTNTEAFF.

This clonotype was seen many times. V usage is TRBV4-2 and J usage is TRBJ2-5; 11 nucleotides match TRBD2. The V gene end was trimmed by 4 bases and the J gene end by 3 bases; junction bases not matched to a gene: 4. The CDR3 is made up of 15 amino acids. Germline CDR1 is LGHNA and CDR2 is YNFKEQ. The CDR3 coding sequence is TGTGCCAGCAGCCGAGTAGCGGGGGGGGAAGAGACCCAGTACTTC. Amino acid sequence: CASSRVAGGEETQYF.

The table lists this clonotype with many counts. The chain combines TRBV13 with TRBJ1-1, with D maybe TRBD1 (6 bases). V was shortened by 2 bases and J by 1 base, with 14 bases between the two germline ends. Germline values: CDR1 PRHDT, CDR2 FYEKMQ (reference sequence). This CDR3 has 16 amino acids. CDR3 sequence reads: CASSLYRVGGNTEAFF. CDR3 coding DNA: TGTGCCAGCAGCTTATACAGGGTTGGGGGGAACACTGAAGCTTTCTTT. The full variable domain, completed using reference TRBV13 and TRBJ1-1, is AAGVIQSPRHLIKEKRETATLKCYPIPRHDTVYWYQQGPGQDPQFLISFYEKMQSDKGSIPDRFSAQQFSDYHSELNMSSLELGDSALYFCASSLYRVGGNTEAFFGQGTRLTVV.

In its sample, this clonotype was seen many times. The V call is TRBV15, the J call TRBJ1-4; 8 nucleotides agree with TRBD1. V shed 0 bases, J shed 7 bases, and the junction held 4 bases outside the gene matches. The CDR3 has 15 residues. Germline V gene data show CDR1 as LNHNV and CDR2 as YYDKDF (reference sequence). CDR3 residues: CATSRDRGRSEKLFF. The CDR3 DNA reads TGTGCCACCAGCAGAGACAGGGGGCGAAGTGAAAAACTGTTTTTT.

This clonotype was found many times. The rearrangement uses TRBV20-1 and TRBJ2-4; D not resolved. Germline-derived CDR1 and CDR2 are DFQATT and SNEGSKA (reference sequence). Trimming shortened V by 0 bases and J by 2 bases, and 5 bases separated the two germline ends. The length of the CDR3 is 13 residues. The chain's CDR3 is CSARDTSKNIQYF. The CDR3 DNA reads TGCAGTGCTAGAGACACATCCAAAAACATTCAGTACTTC.

This clonotype showed up many times. This chain uses TRBV20-1 with TRBJ1-4; 8 bases are shared with TRBD1. The CDR3 is 11 amino acids. V trimming: 3 bases; J trimming: 12 bases; junction bases outside the gene matches: 3. CDR1 DFQATT and CDR2 SNEGSKA come from the germline V gene (reference sequence). CDR3 in DNA: TGCAGTGCTAGCCCAGGGGGCGAACTGTTTTTT. The encoded protein is CSASPGGELFF.

This clonotype was picked up many times. This rearrangement joins TRBV20-1 to TRBJ2-4, with D tentatively TRBD2 (5 bases). V lost 3 bases, J lost 8 bases, and 11 bases lay in between. The CDR3 loop spans 12 amino acids. Per germline, CDR1 DFQATT and CDR2 SNEGSKA (reference sequence). The chain's CDR3 is CSAREAGDIQYF. The CDR3 nucleotides are TGCAGTGCTAGGGAGGCCGGGGACATTCAGTACTTC.

This clonotype was recorded many times. The J gene is TRBJ2-5, the V gene TRBV7-3; 7 bases map to TRBD2. The V gene's germline CDR1 is SGHTA and CDR2 FQGTGA. Unmatched junction bases numbered 2, after V lost 3 bases and J lost 4 bases. CDR3 size: 13 residues. The CDR3 nucleotides are TGTGCCAGCAGCTTCAGGGAGGGAGAGACCCAGTACTTC. It codes for CASSFREGETQYF. Full variable domain (remainder filled in from reference TRBV7-3 and TRBJ2-5): GAGVSQTPSNKVTEKGKYVELRCDPISGHTALYWYRQSLGQGPEFLIYFQGTGAADDSGLPNDRFFAVRPEGSVSTLKIQRTERGDSAVYLCASSFREGETQYFGPGTRLLVL.

This clonotype was recorded many times. The chain couples TRBV20-1 to TRBJ2-3; no clear D gene. This CDR3 has 12 residues. The V gene's germline CDR1 is DFQATT and CDR2 SNEGSKA (reference sequence). V lost 5 bases and J 5 bases, leaving 11 bases between the germline ends. This CDR3 is CSAGTQLDTQYF. As DNA, the CDR3 is TGCAGTGCTGGTACCCAGCTAGATACGCAGTATTTT.